What follows are 31 T cell receptor beta chains derived from one specimen sequenced in a study of cytomegalovirus exposure and HLA in healthy donors. Both 60 Vbeta primers and 13 Jbeta primers went into the PCR. The data were produced by immunoSEQ multiplex PCR, yet TCRdb's version contains in-frame clones alone and is incomplete. This sample carries roughly 140,000 clones, 75% to 90% of them seen once, and the ten largest clones take about 1.2%. Input material: PBMCs. These receptor sequences come from a female donor in good health and CMV-seronegative.

The V gene is TRBV28, the J gene TRBJ2-1; 7 nucleotides agree with TRBD2. CDR1 and CDR2 from the germline V gene are MDHEN and SYDVKM. The CDR3 consists of 16 residues. Losses at the gene ends were 7 bases for V and 1 base for J; bases not matched to a gene: 10. CDR3 sequence (DNA): TGTGCCAGCAACGATCGGGGGGAGGGGTCCTACAATGAGCAGTTCTTC. It translates to CASNDRGEGSYNEQFF.

A remark on this clone: Relative to the germline gene, one junction end is altered; a read error may explain this. The V call is TRBV7-7, the J call TRBJ1-1; D might be TRBD1 (6 bases). Germline values: CDR1 SSHAT, CDR2 FNYEAQ (reference sequence). This CDR3 comprises 13 residues. In DNA form, the CDR3 reads TGTGCTAGCAGCCAAGGGGGTATCGCTGAAGCTTTCTTT. It translates to CASSQGGIAEAFF.

This chain uses TRBV13 with TRBJ2-2; 11 nucleotides agree with TRBD2. With V trimmed by 5 bases and J by 3 bases, 8 bases remained unmatched. The CDR3 is 17 amino acids. Germline V gives CDR1 PRHDT, CDR2 FYEKMQ (reference sequence). CDR3 protein: CASSPETSGIYTGELFF. The CDR3 nucleotides are TGTGCCAGCAGCCCCGAGACTAGCGGGATCTACACCGGGGAGCTGTTTTTT.

J is TRBJ2-1 and V is TRBV7-9; D uncertain. Germline V gene data show CDR1 as SEHNR and CDR2 as FQNEAQ (reference sequence). Between the trimmed V and J ends, which lost 1 base and 8 bases, there was a span of 15 bases. This CDR3 comprises 15 residues. CDR3 loop: CASSLGQVGIDEQFF. Here the CDR3 DNA reads TGTGCCAGCAGCTTAGGGCAGGTTGGTATCGATGAGCAGTTCTTC. Looking up the rest from reference TRBV7-9 and TRBJ2-1 gives the full variable domain: DTGVSQNPRHKITKRGQNVTFRCDPISEHNRLYWYRQTLGQGPEFLTYFQNEAQLEKSRLLSDRFSAERPKGSFSTLEIQRTEQGDSAMYLCASSLGQVGIDEQFFGPGTRLTVL.

The V gene is TRBV27, the J gene TRBJ2-5; D perhaps matches TRBD1 (5 bases). V was cut by 4 bases and J by 2 bases, with 11 bases left in between. The germline CDR1 and CDR2 sequences are MNHEY and SMNVEV (reference sequence). The CDR3 consists of 14 residues. The CDR3 sequence: CASSSTVPQETQYF. The DNA of the CDR3 is TGTGCCAGCAGTTCGACAGTCCCACAAGAGACCCAGTACTTC.

In its sample, this clone was seen once. CDR3: CASSDGLAGTQYF. Written as DNA, the CDR3 is TGTGCCAGCAGTGACGGACTCGCGGGGACCCAGTACTTC. The chain joins TRBV2 to TRBJ2-5, with D possibly TRBD2 on 5 matching bases. Germline values: CDR1 SNHLY, CDR2 FYNNEI. Trimming took 3 bases from V and 7 from J, leaving 12 bases between them. The CDR3 extends over 13 amino acids.

DNA of the CDR3: TGTGCCTGGAAACCGCCTAGCGGGGGGCAGACCCAGTACTTC. Protein sequence: CAWKPPSGGQTQYF. V is TRBV30 and J is TRBJ2-5, with TRBD2 matching over 11 bases. V shed 4 bases and J 6 bases; nucleotides not matched to a gene: 7. This CDR3 has 14 amino acids. The V gene's germline CDR1 is GTSNPN and CDR2 SVGIG (reference sequence). Looking up the rest from reference TRBV30 and TRBJ2-5 gives the full variable domain: SQTIHQWPATLVQPVGSPLSLECTVEGTSNPNLYWYRQAAGRGLQLLFYSVGIGQISSEVPQNLSASRPQDRQFILSSKKLLLSDSGFYLCAWKPPSGGQTQYFGPGTRLLVL.

This clone was observed a handful of times. Other DNA sequences within the sample encode an identical CDR3. The V gene is TRBV5-1, the J gene TRBJ2-5; perhaps TRBD1 as D (5 bases). CDR1 and CDR2 (germline): SGHRS, YFSETQ. The V end lost 2 bases, the J end lost 3 bases, and 5 bases lay between the germline ends. This CDR3 spans 12 amino acids. The CDR3 is CASSLGEETQYF. The CDR3 nucleotides are TGCGCCAGCAGCTTAGGGGAAGAGACCCAGTACTTC.

The chain links TRBV2 to TRBJ2-7, with 7 nucleotides matching TRBD2. The CDR3 runs 15 residues. After removal of 4 bases from V and 0 bases from J, the junction contained 6 bases not matched to a gene. CDR1 and CDR2 from the germline V gene are SNHLY and FYNNEI. The CDR3 sequence: CASSVEGGSSYEQYF. The DNA of the CDR3 is TGTGCCAGCAGTGTGGAGGGAGGGAGCTCCTACGAGCAGTACTTC.

The chain recombines TRBV6-5 with TRBJ2-7, with a possible D match to TRBD2 (7 bases). Germline values: CDR1 MNHEY, CDR2 SVGAGI. This CDR3 is built from 15 residues. Trimming removed 7 bases from V and 6 bases from J, with 22 bases in between. CDR3 coding DNA: TGTGCCAGCACCCTAGGGGGGGGTTGGGCAGGCGAGCAGTACTTC. It is translated as CASTLGGGWAGEQYF.

The CDR3 protein is CASSPRGSFKNTGELFF. The CDR3 bases are TGCGCCAGCAGTCCTCGCGGGAGCTTCAAAAACACCGGGGAGCTGTTTTTT. The chain links TRBV23-1 to TRBJ2-2; 7 bases map to TRBD2. TRBV23-1 carries the ORF label, with uncertain function. CDR3 length equals 17 residues. Losses at the gene ends were 4 bases for V and 2 bases for J; bases not matched to a gene: 10.

This clone was seen just once. The V call is TRBV28, the J call TRBJ2-1; the match to TRBD2 covers 12 bases. Per germline, CDR1 MDHEN and CDR2 SYDVKM. The CDR3 is 15 amino acids. V shed 6 bases and J 10 bases; nucleotides not matched to a gene: 10. The CDR3 spells CASRFSTSGSPEQFF. In DNA form, the CDR3 reads TGTGCCAGCAGGTTCTCGACTAGCGGGAGTCCCGAGCAGTTCTTC. The entire variable domain, with the rest obtained from reference TRBV28 and TRBJ2-1, is as follows: DVKVTQSSRYLVKRTGEKVFLECVQDMDHENMFWYRQDPGLGLRLIYFSYDVKMKEKGDIPEGYSVSREKKERFSLILESASTNQTSMYLCASRFSTSGSPEQFFGPGTRLTVL.

The chain uses TRBV25-1 and TRBJ1-2; 10 nucleotides line up with TRBD1. The CDR3 has 14 residues. V lost 4 bases and J lost 2; bases outside the gene matches: 1. Germline-derived CDR1 and CDR2 are MGHDK and SYGVNS. The CDR3 DNA reads TGTGCCAGCAGTGCGGGACAGGGGAACTATGGCTACACCTTC. It translates to CASSAGQGNYGYTF.

V and J are TRBV13 and TRBJ2-1, with 8 nucleotides matching TRBD2. Germline assignment: CDR1 PRHDT and CDR2 FYEKMQ (reference sequence). Losses at the gene ends were 0 bases for V and 2 bases for J; bases not matched to a gene: 0. The CDR3 consists of 15 residues. In DNA form, the CDR3 reads TGTGCCAGCAGCTTAGGGACTAGCGCCTACAATGAGCAGTTCTTC. Its protein product is CASSLGTSAYNEQFF.

The chain recombines TRBV6-4 with TRBJ2-3; 7 bases line up with TRBD2. Per the germline V gene, CDR1 is MRHNA and CDR2 is SNTAGT. The length of the CDR3 is 18 residues. The V segment lost 8 bases and the J segment 2 bases; nucleotides outside the gene matches: 19. CDR3 nucleotide sequence: TGTGCCAGCTCTGCGGTCGCTAGCGGAGTGAAATACACAGATACGCAGTATTTT. Residues: CASSAVASGVKYTDTQYF.

In its sample, this clone was seen a few times. A far larger clone differs by one base, so this is likely a read error. The chain couples TRBV14 to TRBJ2-7, with D possibly matching TRBD1 (5 bases). The CDR3 consists of 15 residues. Between the trimmed V and J ends, which lost 0 bases and 3 bases, there was a span of 12 bases. In germline, CDR1 is SGHDN, CDR2 FVKESK. The CDR3 coding sequence is TGTGCCAGCAGCCAAGATGGACACGAGAGCTACGAGCAGTACGTC. It specifies CASSQDGHESYEQYV.

This clone came up a few times. The genes are TRBV6-5 and TRBJ2-1; 10 bases fit TRBD2. The CDR3 runs to 16 residues. Germline-derived CDR1 and CDR2 are MNHEY and SVGAGI. V shed 2 bases and J 3 bases; nucleotides not matched to a gene: 4. The DNA of the CDR3 is TGTGCCAGCAGTTACGCTAGCGGGAGTTTCTACAATGAGCAGTTCTTC. This gives the protein CASSYASGSFYNEQFF.

In DNA form, the CDR3 reads TGTGCCAGCAGCCAAGGTGGGGGGACTAGCTTCTACGAGCAGTACTTC. Translating it yields CASSQGGGTSFYEQYF. The V call is TRBV4-2, the J call TRBJ2-7; 9 nucleotides line up with TRBD2. This CDR3 comprises 16 residues. Germline values: CDR1 LGHNA, CDR2 YNFKEQ. V trimming: 1 base; J trimming: 3 bases; junction bases outside the gene matches: 7.

The chain uses TRBV30 and TRBJ2-1; D unresolved. Germline V CDR1 and CDR2: GTSNPN, SVGIG (reference sequence). CDR3 length: 15 amino acids. Trimming took off 0 bases at V and 10 bases at J, with 19 bases between the two ends. CDR3: CAWSVGLVGHGEQFF. The DNA of the CDR3 is TGTGCCTGGAGTGTCGGGTTAGTCGGTCATGGAGAGCAGTTCTTC.

The chain carries TRBV28 and TRBJ2-3; 7 bases fit TRBD2. Germline CDR1 reads MDHEN; CDR2 reads SYDVKM. The CDR3 is made up of 17 amino acids. The V and J ends lost 3 bases and 0 bases, in that order; junction bases with no gene match: 9. CDR3 loop: CASSFLSGVPSTDTQYF. CDR3 bases: TGTGCCAGCAGTTTCCTAAGCGGGGTCCCTAGCACAGATACGCAGTATTTT.

In nucleotides, the CDR3 is TGTGCCAGCGGCGGGGGGAACACTGAAGCTTTCTTT. As protein: CASGGGNTEAFF. The chain recombines TRBV19 with TRBJ1-1; weak D call: TRBD1 (5 bases). Trimming removed 9 bases at V and 1 base at J, with 9 bases between. The CDR3 runs 12 residues. Germline V gene sequence: CDR1 LNHDA, CDR2 SQIVND (reference sequence).

This chain uses TRBV2 with TRBJ1-3; D remains unclear. CDR1 and CDR2 from the germline V gene are SNHLY and FYNNEI. Trimming removed 4 bases at V and 2 bases at J, with 15 bases between. The length of the CDR3 is 16 residues. The CDR3 DNA sequence: TGTGCCAGCAGTGTAGAGGGCAGGACTACTGGAAACACCATATATTTT. Translating it yields CASSVEGRTTGNTIYF.

The V gene is TRBV20-1, the J gene TRBJ1-5; D is ambiguous. The V end was cut by 4 bases, the J end by 9 bases, with 10 bases between. Germline values: CDR1 DFQATT, CDR2 SNEGSKA (reference sequence). The CDR3 is 11 residues long. CDR3 coding DNA: TGCAGTGCTAATTGGGGAGGGCCCCAGCATTTT. This gives the protein CSANWGGPQHF.

The CDR3 protein is CAILRGNTDTQYF. CDR3 nucleotide sequence: TGTGCCATCTTGCGGGGAAACACAGATACGCAGTATTTT. The chain carries TRBV10-3 and TRBJ2-3; maybe TRBD2 (6 bases). CDR3 length: 13 amino acids. Trimming removed 8 bases from V and 2 bases from J, with 11 bases in between. In germline, CDR1 is ENHRY, CDR2 SYGVKD.

The J gene is TRBJ2-1, the V gene TRBV28; D not certain. The V end was cut by 6 bases, the J end by 0 bases, with 15 bases between. Germline CDR1 MDHEN, CDR2 SYDVKM. The CDR3 totals 16 residues. CDR3 nucleotides: TGTGCCAGCAGATCGAATCCTAGGAGCTCCTACAATGAGCAGTTCTTC. Its protein is CASRSNPRSSYNEQFF. Looking up the rest from reference TRBV28 and TRBJ2-1 gives the full variable domain: DVKVTQSSRYLVKRTGEKVFLECVQDMDHENMFWYRQDPGLGLRLIYFSYDVKMKEKGDIPEGYSVSREKKERFSLILESASTNQTSMYLCASRSNPRSSYNEQFFGPGTRLTVL.

This clone has only a few counts. A much larger clone lies a single base off, so this may be a read error. The CDR3 carries no conserved terminal phenylalanine or tryptophan, so it likely arises from a read error. V is TRBV4-1 and J is TRBJ1-1; weak D call: TRBD1 (6 bases). Germline CDR1 is MGHRA and CDR2 is YSYEKL. The CDR3 is 15 residues long. V lost 5 bases and J 7 bases, leaving 20 bases between the germline ends. CDR3: CASSYYSGTHVEAFV. CDR3 in DNA: TGCGCCAGCAGCTATTACTCCGGGACACACGTTGAAGCTTTCGTT.

The V and J genes are TRBV9 and TRBJ2-1, with 10 positions matching TRBD2. Germline V lookup: CDR1 SGDLS, CDR2 YYNGEE. This CDR3 is 16 amino acids long. V lost 3 bases and J lost 7; bases outside the gene matches: 10. The CDR3 spells CASSGTGTSDLNEQFF. CDR3 nucleotides: TGTGCCAGCAGCGGAACCGGGACTAGCGATCTAAATGAGCAGTTCTTC.

In nucleotides, the CDR3 is TGTGCCAGCAGTTCCGGGACAGGGGGCCGGGATGAGCAGTTCTTC. Translation: CASSSGTGGRDEQFF. The chain has TRBV6-5 and TRBJ2-1; 12 bases match TRBD1. The CDR3 is 15 residues long. Germline CDR1 reads MNHEY; CDR2 reads SVGAGI. J gave up 8 bases and V 4 bases, and 6 bases lay outside the gene matches.

V and J are TRBV13 and TRBJ2-5, with 9 bases fitting TRBD2. V lost 6 bases to trimming and J lost 2 bases; unmatched junction nucleotides: 10. The CDR3 covers 16 residues. CDR1 and CDR2 (germline): PRHDT, FYEKMQ (reference sequence). DNA of the CDR3: TGTGCCAGCAGTGGTAATAGCGGGAGTCAACAAGAGACCCAGTACTTC. The encoded protein is CASSGNSGSQQETQYF.

This clone was seen more than once but under ten times. The sample holds other DNA sequences that translate to the same CDR3. This chain uses TRBV6-5 with TRBJ2-5; weak D call: TRBD2 (5 bases). CDR3 length: 15 amino acids. V lost 2 bases, J lost 4 bases, and 14 bases lay in between. CDR1 is MNHEY and CDR2 is SVGAGI in the germline V gene. CDR3 sequence (DNA): TGTGCCAGCAGTTACAGTGCGGGCAGGTCAGAGACCCAGTACTTC. Amino acids: CASSYSAGRSETQYF.

This chain joins TRBV5-4 and TRBJ1-2, with D unresolved. The CDR3 contains 12 residues. With 0 bases removed from V and 6 bases from J, the gap between germline ends came to 6 bases. Per germline, CDR1 SGHNT and CDR2 YYREEE (reference sequence). The DNA for the CDR3 is TGTGCCAGCAGCTTGGACCGGGATGGCTACACCTTC. Protein sequence: CASSLDRDGYTF.